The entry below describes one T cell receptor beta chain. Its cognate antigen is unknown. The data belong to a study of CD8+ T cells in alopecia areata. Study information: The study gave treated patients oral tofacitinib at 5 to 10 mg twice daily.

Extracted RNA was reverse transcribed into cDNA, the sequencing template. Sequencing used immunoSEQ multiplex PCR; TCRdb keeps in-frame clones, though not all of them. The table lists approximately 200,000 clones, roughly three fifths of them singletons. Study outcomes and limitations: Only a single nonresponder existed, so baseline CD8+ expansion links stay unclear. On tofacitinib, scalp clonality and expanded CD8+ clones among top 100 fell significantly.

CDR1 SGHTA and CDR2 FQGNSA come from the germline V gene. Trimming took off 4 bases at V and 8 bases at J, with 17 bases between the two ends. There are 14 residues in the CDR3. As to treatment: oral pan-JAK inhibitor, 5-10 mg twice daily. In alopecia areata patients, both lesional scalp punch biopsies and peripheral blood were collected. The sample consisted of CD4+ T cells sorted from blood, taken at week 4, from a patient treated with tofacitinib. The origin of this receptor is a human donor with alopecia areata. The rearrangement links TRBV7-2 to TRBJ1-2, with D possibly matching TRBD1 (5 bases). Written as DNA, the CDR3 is TGTGCCAGCAGCTCATTGGGGGGGACGGAAGGCTACACCTTC. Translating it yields CASSSLGGTEGYTF.